These 30 T cell receptor beta chains were sequenced from one sample in a study of shared clonotypes between healthy human individuals (dated by TCRdb to 2018 to 2020). The library came from the immunoSEQ multiplex PCR assay. TCRdb mirrors the immuneACCESS table, restricted to in-frame sequences. Some clones are absent from its copies; in checked studies, under half trace to an unresolved V gene, and the reason for the others is unknown. This sample gives some 500,000 clones in total; almost 97% of them show up just once. About 0.054% of the sample comes from the top ten. Sequenced sample: naive CD4+ T cells sorted from blood. The meaning of the sample's cell subset or site label: CD45RA+ positively selected. The receptor set was obtained from a woman between 25 and 40 years old in good health.

The chain uses TRBV18 and TRBJ2-1, with unresolved D. Trimming removed 1 base at V and 0 bases at J, with 10 bases between. The CDR3 consists of 16 residues. The germline CDR1 and CDR2 sequences are KGHSH and LQKENI. Here the CDR3 reads CASSPLEFSSYNEQFF. The CDR3 DNA sequence: TGTGCCAGCTCACCACTAGAATTTAGCTCCTACAATGAGCAGTTCTTC. Together with reference TRBV18 and TRBJ2-1, the CDR3 gives the full variable domain: NAGVMQNPRHLVRRRGQEARLRCSPMKGHSHVYWYRQLPEEGLKFMVYLQKENIIDESGMPKERFSAEFPKEGPSILRIQQVVRGDSAAYFCASSPLEFSSYNEQFFGPGTRLTVL.

The chain is built from TRBV10-3 and TRBJ2-2; the D gene is possibly TRBD2 (5 bases). Germline loops: CDR1 ENHRY, CDR2 SYGVKD. The CDR3 spans 13 residues. The V end lost 6 bases, the J end lost 2 bases, and 7 bases lay between the germline ends. The CDR3 here is CAISGINTGELFF. The CDR3 DNA reads as TGTGCCATCAGCGGGATTAACACCGGGGAGCTGTTTTTT.

The V call is TRBV6-6, the J call TRBJ2-5, with TRBD1 matching 9 bases. The V segment lost 5 bases and the J segment 5 bases; nucleotides outside the gene matches: 0. Per the germline V gene, CDR1 is MNHNY and CDR2 is SVGAGI (reference sequence). The CDR3 runs 12 residues. CDR3 nucleotide sequence: TGTGCCAGCAGTGGACAGGGGGAGACCCAGTACTTC. Its translation is CASSGQGETQYF.

The J gene is TRBJ2-3, the V gene TRBV5-1; 8 nucleotides align to TRBD2. Germline trimming cut 4 bases from V and 3 bases from J; bases unmatched to any gene: 7. Germline V gene data show CDR1 as SGHRS and CDR2 as YFSETQ. The CDR3 has 15 residues. The chain's CDR3 is CASSPGGRLTDTQYF. The CDR3 DNA sequence: TGCGCCAGCAGCCCGGGGGGGAGACTTACAGATACGCAGTATTTT.

DNA of the CDR3: TGTGCCAGCAGTTCCCCGGGACTAGGGAGGAACACCGGGGAGCTGTTTTTT. Protein sequence: CASSSPGLGRNTGELFF. The chain couples TRBV28 to TRBJ2-2; 8 nucleotides agree with TRBD2. The length of the CDR3 is 17 residues. The V and J ends lost 4 bases and 1 base, in that order; junction bases with no gene match: 8. Germline CDR1 reads MDHEN; CDR2 reads SYDVKM.

V gene TRBV5-1 combines with J gene TRBJ1-3, with a weak D call TRBD1 (6 bases). The V and J ends lost 4 bases and 2 bases respectively, with 10 bases between them. CDR1 is SGHRS, CDR2 YFSETQ, per germline. The CDR3 contains 14 residues. CDR3 protein: CASSPGTTGNTIYF. As DNA, the CDR3 is TGCGCCAGCAGCCCTGGGACAACTGGAAACACCATATATTTT.

This chain joins TRBV25-1 and TRBJ2-7; D remains ambiguous. The germline V gene encodes CDR1 MGHDK and CDR2 SYGVNS. Trimming pared 0 bases from V and 10 bases from J, leaving 16 bases between. CDR3 length equals 14 residues. CDR3 sequence reads: CASSEYRTEKSQYF. In DNA form, the CDR3 reads TGTGCCAGCAGTGAATACCGGACCGAAAAAAGCCAGTACTTC.

The chain employs TRBV11-2 and TRBJ2-7, with TRBD2 identical over 10 bases. V shed 5 bases and J 3 bases; nucleotides not matched to a gene: 7. This CDR3 comprises 15 residues. CDR1 SGHAT and CDR2 FQNNGV come from the germline V gene. Here the CDR3 reads CASSAGLAVDYEQYF. The CDR3 DNA follows: TGTGCCAGCAGCGCCGGACTAGCGGTCGACTACGAGCAGTACTTC.

J is TRBJ1-2 and V is TRBV23-1; D unresolved. TRBV23-1 is an ORF for which the function is uncertain. The CDR3 length is 15 residues. Deletions cut 2 bases from V and 3 bases from J, with 13 bases between. This chain's CDR3 is CASSQPRKAHYGYTF. For the CDR3, the DNA is TGCGCCAGCAGTCAACCCCGGAAGGCCCACTATGGCTACACCTTC.

V and J are TRBV6-5 and TRBJ2-5, with 9 bases matching TRBD2. Per germline, CDR1 MNHEY and CDR2 SVGAGI. The CDR3 runs 15 residues. J lost 2 bases, V lost 7 bases, and 8 bases had no gene match. CDR3 DNA: TGTGCCAGCACCTCGACTAGCGGAGAGCAAGAGACCCAGTACTTC. Translated, it gives CASTSTSGEQETQYF.

V usage is TRBV7-7 and J usage is TRBJ2-5; TRBD2 matches 8 bases. This CDR3 has 15 residues. The V segment lost 5 bases and the J segment 5 bases; nucleotides outside the gene matches: 10. Germline CDR1 SSHAT, CDR2 FNYEAQ (reference sequence). The CDR3: CASSTGLAGGETQYF. The CDR3 coding sequence is TGTGCCAGCAGCACAGGACTAGCTGGGGGTGAGACCCAGTACTTC.

This clone came up once. The chain joins TRBV7-9 to TRBJ2-2; 10 bases are a match to TRBD2. The V segment lost 1 base and the J segment 8 bases; nucleotides outside the gene matches: 7. This CDR3 contains 16 residues. Germline values: CDR1 SEHNR, CDR2 FQNEAQ (reference sequence). DNA for the CDR3: TGTGCCAGCAGCTTAGAGGCTAGCGGGAGAACTGGGGAGCTGTTTTTT. Translated, it gives CASSLEASGRTGELFF. The full variable domain, with the rest looked up from reference TRBV7-9 and TRBJ2-2, is DTGVSQNPRHKITKRGQNVTFRCDPISEHNRLYWYRQTLGQGPEFLTYFQNEAQLEKSRLLSDRFSAERPKGSFSTLEIQRTEQGDSAMYLCASSLEASGRTGELFFGEGSRLTVL.

The table lists this clone with a count of one. The V gene is TRBV5-1, the J gene TRBJ2-1, with 10 bases matching TRBD2. Germline lookup yields CDR1 SGHRS and CDR2 YFSETQ. This CDR3 spans 16 amino acids. With V trimmed by 1 base and J by 8 bases, 9 bases remained unmatched. DNA of the CDR3: TGCGCCAGCAGCTTGTCCCGGACTAGCGGCGTCGATGAGCAGTTCTTC. Amino acid sequence: CASSLSRTSGVDEQFF.

V is TRBV6-1 and J is TRBJ2-7; unclear D gene. The CDR3 length is 13 residues. Germline CDR1 is MNHNS and CDR2 is SASEGT. V lost 2 bases, J lost 5 bases, and 10 bases lay in between. CDR3 sequence reads: CASSEINRNEQYF. In DNA form, the CDR3 reads TGTGCCAGCAGTGAAATCAATCGCAACGAGCAGTACTTC.

This chain uses TRBV6-5 with TRBJ2-5; no reliable D call. CDR3 length equals 13 residues. Germline V gives CDR1 MNHEY, CDR2 SVGAGI. V was cut by 0 bases and J by 5 bases, with 7 bases left in between. The CDR3 region is CASSYSPGETQYF. DNA of the CDR3: TGTGCCAGCAGTTACTCTCCGGGCGAGACCCAGTACTTC.

Of note for this clone: Other DNA sequences in the sample encode the same CDR3. The chain recombines TRBV6-6 with TRBJ1-4; D not resolved. The germline V gene encodes CDR1 MNHNY and CDR2 SVGAGI (reference sequence). The CDR3 is 12 residues long. The V end was cut by 0 bases, the J end by 8 bases, with 4 bases between. The CDR3 region is CASSYSSEKLFF. The CDR3 DNA reads TGTGCCAGCAGTTACTCCTCGGAAAAACTGTTTTTT.

Comments on this clone: Other DNA sequences in this sample translate to the same CDR3. The V gene is TRBV9, the J gene TRBJ2-5; tentatively, D is TRBD1 or TRBD2 (5 bases each). From germline, CDR1 is SGDLS and CDR2 YYNGEE. This CDR3 has 13 amino acids. V was cut by 2 bases and J by 5 bases, with 10 bases left in between. CDR3 coding DNA: TGTGCCAGCAGCGTGGGACGCTGGGAGACCCAGTACTTC. Protein: CASSVGRWETQYF.

The V gene is TRBV23-1, the J gene TRBJ2-7, with a weak D call TRBD2 (5 bases). TRBV23-1 is an ORF, with its function uncertain. V lost 0 bases, J lost 6 bases, and 21 bases lay in between. The CDR3 is 17 residues long. CDR3 sequence reads: CASSQSRAATLLSEQYF. DNA of the CDR3: TGCGCCAGCAGTCAATCGAGGGCGGCTACCCTGCTCTCCGAGCAGTACTTC.

The chain carries TRBV5-1 and TRBJ1-1; D may be TRBD1 (5 bases). This CDR3 has 14 amino acids. Germline V gives CDR1 SGHRS, CDR2 YFSETQ. V was shortened by 2 bases and J by 11 bases, with 19 bases between the two germline ends. The CDR3 region is CASSFTGNGRGAFF. For the CDR3, the DNA is TGCGCCAGCAGCTTTACGGGAAATGGCCGGGGGGCTTTCTTT.

The V and J genes are TRBV9 and TRBJ2-6; a weak D match, TRBD1 (5 bases). The CDR3 runs to 19 residues. V lost 1 base and J 0 bases, leaving 17 bases between the germline ends. Germline V CDR1 and CDR2: SGDLS, YYNGEE. The DNA for the CDR3 is TGTGCCAGCAGCGTATCTTTGTGGTCAGGGAACTCTGGGGCCAACGTCCTGACTTTC. Protein: CASSVSLWSGNSGANVLTF.

V gene TRBV19 combines with J gene TRBJ2-1; a weak D match, TRBD2 (6 bases). The CDR3 runs 15 residues. Germline V gene data show CDR1 as LNHDA and CDR2 as SQIVND (reference sequence). Trimming took 4 bases from V and 3 from J, leaving 13 bases between them. CDR3 in amino acids: CASSTWEALYNEQFF. The CDR3 nucleotides read TGTGCCAGTAGTACATGGGAGGCACTCTACAATGAGCAGTTCTTC.

In nucleotides, the CDR3 is TGCGCCAGCAGCTCGGGGGCGAATTACAATGAGCAGTTCTTC. Translating gives CASSSGANYNEQFF. V usage is TRBV5-1 and J usage is TRBJ2-1; tentatively, D is TRBD1 or TRBD2 (6 bases each). Trimming cost V 3 bases and J 4 bases, with 11 bases left between them. There are 14 residues in the CDR3. From germline, CDR1 is SGHRS and CDR2 YFSETQ.

This chain joins TRBV5-1 and TRBJ1-1; D possibly corresponds to TRBD1 (6 bases). Germline values: CDR1 SGHRS, CDR2 YFSETQ. With 4 bases removed from V and 1 base from J, the gap between germline ends came to 14 bases. The CDR3 is 15 residues long. CDR3 amino acids: CASSGKTGGNTEAFF. The CDR3 DNA follows: TGCGCCAGCAGCGGGAAGACAGGTGGGAACACTGAAGCTTTCTTT. The variable domain in full, completed from reference TRBV5-1 and TRBJ1-1, reads KAGVTQTPRYLIKTRGQQVTLSCSPISGHRSVSWYQQTPGQGLQFLFEYFSETQRNKGNFPGRFSGRQFSNSRSEMNVSTLELGDSALYLCASSGKTGGNTEAFFGQGTRLTVV.

The chain carries TRBV9 and TRBJ1-3, with D perhaps matching TRBD1 (6 bases). Germline lookup yields CDR1 SGDLS and CDR2 YYNGEE. V dropped 4 bases and J dropped 0 bases, with 11 bases sitting between them. This CDR3 spans 15 amino acids. The CDR3 bases are TGTGCCAGCAGCACTAGGGGGTCCTCTGGAAACACCATATATTTT. This sequence encodes CASSTRGSSGNTIYF.

The V and J genes are TRBV4-1 and TRBJ1-6; no firm D call. The CDR3 has 17 amino acids. CDR1 and CDR2 from the germline V gene are MGHRA and YSYEKL. The germline V and J ends were trimmed by 0 bases and 9 bases, with 18 bases remaining between them. The CDR3 here is CASSQDHDGQILSPLHF. Here the CDR3 DNA reads TGCGCCAGCAGCCAAGATCATGATGGGCAGATCCTTTCACCCCTCCACTTT.

The CDR3 coding sequence is TGTGCCTTCTTAAAGGGGTTCGGAGGCTACACCTTC. Translation gives CAFLKGFGGYTF. The chain couples TRBV30 to TRBJ1-2, with D perhaps matching TRBD1 (5 bases). This CDR3 has 12 amino acids. Germline CDR1 and CDR2: GTSNPN and SVGIG (reference sequence). Trimming stripped 7 bases from V and 8 bases from J, with 17 bases between.

This clone appeared a few times. The chain carries TRBV7-2 and TRBJ2-7; no firm D call. CDR1 and CDR2 from the germline V gene are SGHTA and FQGNSA. The CDR3 is 11 residues long. Trimming pared 5 bases from V and 3 bases from J, leaving 5 bases between. The DNA of the CDR3 is TGTGCCAGCAGCACCCTCTACGAGCAGTACTTC. It encodes CASSTLYEQYF.

V is TRBV5-6 and J is TRBJ1-4; D might be TRBD1 (5 bases). The ends were cut back, 7 bases at V and 7 bases at J, with 11 bases in the middle. The CDR3 length is 12 residues. Germline CDR1 is SGHDT and CDR2 is YYEEEE. As DNA, the CDR3 is TGTGCCAGCTCGCTTGGGGCTGAAAAACTGTTTTTT. Encoded protein: CASSLGAEKLFF.

This chain joins TRBV27 and TRBJ1-2; TRBD1 matches at 8 bases. CDR3 length: 13 amino acids. With 4 bases clipped from V and 4 bases from J, the junction kept 2 bases outside the gene matches. Germline values: CDR1 MNHEY, CDR2 SMNVEV (reference sequence). The CDR3 reads CASSSTGGYGYTF. CDR3 bases: TGTGCCAGCAGTTCCACAGGGGGCTATGGCTACACCTTC.

The rearrangement joins TRBV7-9 to TRBJ2-7; tentatively, D is TRBD1 (5 bases). Deletions cut 6 bases from V and 6 bases from J, with 15 bases between. This CDR3 comprises 13 residues. Germline CDR1 SEHNR, CDR2 FQNEAQ (reference sequence). CDR3 sequence: CASSLTRQPEQYF. The DNA for the CDR3 is TGTGCCAGCAGTTTAACCCGACAGCCCGAGCAGTACTTC.